The source of this TCR beta chain is a study of blood T cell repertoires in COVID-19. About the study: Some COVID-19 samples were acute and others convalescent; all came from the United States, Italy and Spain. PBMCs, B-cell-depleted T cells, or T cells were the source of the cDNA or gDNA that made up the material.

In the source study's methods: How many nucleated cells were present was estimated from reference gene primer amplification. The method was immunoSEQ multiplex PCR; TCRdb's version includes in-frame clones alone and lacks a portion of them. D and trimming come from the DNA, and the V and J calls and clone size come from that table. The sample carries 150,000 to 200,000 clones, roughly four fifths recorded once. V was trimmed by 0 bases and J by 1 base, leaving 13 bases between them. The CDR3 is 15 amino acids. CDR1 is SQVTM, CDR2 ANQGSEA, per germline. The origin of this receptor is a woman aged 40 to 49 with acute or convalescent COVID-19. The sample was peripheral blood. The chain links TRBV29-1 to TRBJ2-7, with D maybe TRBD1 (5 bases). CDR3 protein: CSVEDGVTGSYEQYF. In DNA, the CDR3 is TGCAGCGTTGAAGATGGAGTAACAGGATCCTACGAGCAGTACTTC.